The rows below give T cell receptor beta chains drawn from one sample of a study of T cell repertoires in cytomegalovirus infection. TCRdb analysed the reads with MiXCR anew, one entry per CDR3 protein. This table holds approximately 250,000 distinct CDR3 sequences, 6.5% found once. The sequenced sample consisted of PBMCs. These receptor sequences come from a human donor in good health (CMV status not recorded). Some clones in this sample may be carry-over from other donors' samples. The CDR3 runs from the conserved cysteine through the conserved F or W. Fields, in order: J gene, D gene, V gene, clone size, CDR3 protein, CDR3 DNA. D genes are given only for firm matches. Size is stated for part of the rows, as once, few or many counts, or as a class when the clone is expanded.

TRBJ2-4 - TRBV29-1 many CSVAQGLGIQYF TGCAGCGTTGCTCAGGGACTCGGCATTCAGTACTTC
TRBJ1-6 - TRBV6-5 many CASSNGGIFYSPLHF TGTGCCAGCAGTAATGGGGGGATATTCTATTCACCCCTCCACTTT
TRBJ1-2 - TRBV7-8 many CASSQRSGSYGYTF TGTGCCAGCAGCCAACGGTCCGGCAGCTATGGCTACACCTTC
TRBJ2-1 TRBD2 TRBV2 many CASSGRGYNEQFF TGTGCCAGCAGCGGGAGGGGCTACAATGAGCAGTTCTTC
TRBJ1-1 - TRBV6-1 many CASSEVYEAFF TGTGCCAGCAGTGAAGTGTATGAAGCTTTCTTT
TRBJ2-1 TRBD2 TRBV7-2 many CASSLGLAENNEQFF TGTGCCAGCAGCCTTGGACTAGCAGAGAACAATGAGCAGTTCTTC
TRBJ1-2 TRBD1 TRBV10-3 once CAVGQGLGYGYTF TGTGCCGTCGGACAGGGCTTGGGGTATGGCTACACCTTC
TRBJ1-1 - TRBV10-3 many CAIRTQESAEAFF TGTGCCATCAGGACCCAGGAAAGCGCTGAAGCTTTCTTT
TRBJ1-4 - TRBV29-1 - CSVVGDFNEKLFF TGCAGCGTTGTCGGCGATTTTAATGAAAAACTGTTTTTT
TRBJ2-7 - TRBV12-3/TRBV12-4 many CASSLLRAEQYF TGTGCCAGCAGTCTCCTCCGAGCCGAGCAGTACTTC
TRBJ1-2 - TRBV2 many CASSPHPGDYGYTF TGTGCCAGCAGCCCCCATCCAGGGGACTATGGCTACACCTTC
TRBJ2-5 - TRBV12-5 many CASHDREETQYF TGTGCTAGCCACGACAGAGAAGAGACCCAGTACTTC
TRBJ2-7 TRBD1 TRBV7-2 many CASSLGQGIHEQYF TGTGCCAGCAGCCTGGGACAGGGTATCCACGAGCAGTACTTC
TRBJ2-7 - TRBV5-8 many CASSFTDEQYF TGTGCCAGCAGCTTTACAGACGAGCAGTACTTC
TRBJ1-2 - TRBV6-2/TRBV6-3 many CASSPTPATVYGYTF TGTGCCAGCAGTCCTACCCCCGCAACAGTCTATGGCTACACCTTC
TRBJ2-1 - TRBV20-1 - CSAQSRTLSIHGQFF TGCAGTGCTCAAAGTAGGACCCTCTCTATTCACGGGCAGTTCTTC
TRBJ2-7 - TRBV6-2/TRBV6-3 many CASSSRVYEQYF TGTGCCAGCAGCTCCAGGGTGTACGAGCAGTACTTC
TRBJ2-3 TRBD2 TRBV6-6 many CATELTPRGGGTDTQYF TGTGCCACCGAGTTAACCCCCCGGGGGGGCGGCACAGATACGCAGTATTTT
TRBJ1-1 - TRBV20-1 - CSARTPTGSTEAFF TGCAGTGCTAGAACCCCAACAGGGTCCACTGAAGCTTTCTTT
TRBJ2-5 - TRBV7-2 many CASSYIPGIRETQYF TGTGCCAGCAGCTACATTCCAGGGATTAGGGAGACCCAGTACTTC
TRBJ2-4 TRBD2 TRBV11-2 many CASSLERPRGLAGDPAKNIQYF TGTGCCAGCAGCTTAGAAAGGCCCCGTGGTCTAGCGGGGGACCCAGCCAAAAACATTCAGTACTTC
TRBJ1-2 - TRBV28 many CASSFPRGRNYGYTF TGTGCCAGCAGCTTTCCCAGGGGTAGAAACTATGGCTACACCTTC
TRBJ1-1 - TRBV6-2/TRBV6-3 many CASKVVTPDATGAFF TGTGCCAGCAAGGTTGTTACCCCTGACGCCACGGGAGCTTTCTTT
TRBJ1-2 - TRBV7-9 many CASSLDTGKLHYGYTF TGTGCCAGCAGCTTAGACACAGGGAAGCTTCACTATGGCTACACCTTC
TRBJ2-7 - TRBV3-1 - CASSQRKTYEQYF TGTGCCAGCAGCCAACGGAAAACCTACGAGCAGTACTTC
TRBJ1-5 - TRBV7-9 few CASSSGSYSNQPQHF TGTGCCAGCAGCTCGGGCAGTTATAGCAATCAGCCCCAGCATTTT